This T cell receptor beta chain came from a study of T cells in Graves' hyperthyroidism and ophthalmopathy. Germline values: CDR1 MNHEY, CDR2 SVGAGI. The CDR3 has 16 residues. V dropped 4 bases and J dropped 8 bases, with 22 bases sitting between them. Uncontrolled infection, other autoimmune disease, pregnancy and lactation each barred patients from inclusion. Diagnoses were established using clinical symptoms, serum thyroxine and TRAb, thyroid ultrasound and orbital computed tomography. PBMCs were sourced from roughly 10 ml fresh peripheral blood. Study results and caveats: Most thyroid clonotypes expanded above 0.001 appeared in blood too.

Researchers amplified the TCR beta CDR3 regions from RNA transcripts. First-round RT-PCR targeting the TCR CDR3 was performed with the HTBI primer set. TCRdb analysed the multiplex PCR reads with MiXCR anew, one entry per CDR3 protein. The sample has about 410,000 distinct CDR3 sequences, 14% to 15% seen once. As for this clonotype: What it binds is not known.

This chain connects TRBV6-5 to TRBJ2-3, with a weak D call TRBD1 (6 bases). The sample was blood. The TCR was taken from a man between 18 and 35 years old with Graves' ophthalmopathy. Here the CDR3 reads CASSFPPDRVPGTQYF. CDR3 sequence (DNA): TGTGCCAGCAGTTTCCCCCCGGACAGAGTACCAGGTACGCAGTATTTT.